This TCR beta chain derives from a study of preoperative IRX-2 immunotherapy in early breast cancer. V lost 0 bases to trimming and J lost 7 bases, with 17 bases between them. Germline V gives CDR1 SGHRS, CDR2 YFSETQ. This CDR3 has 16 residues. Libraries were prepared by immunoSEQ multiplex PCR; TCRdb keeps only in-frame clonotypes and omits some of them. The table records around 88,000 clones, more than 80% of them present only once. Treatment in this sample: preoperative locoregional IRX-2 cytokine immunotherapy. Patients received preoperative, locoregional IRX-2 cytokine immunotherapy in a phase Ib study.

The material was tumor tissue, obtained after IRX-2 immunotherapy. The chain recombines TRBV5-1 with TRBJ2-1; D gene uncertain. The TCR originated in a human donor with breast cancer. This CDR3 reads CASSLAPSMAENEQFF. The CDR3 nucleotides read TGCGCCAGCAGCTTGGCGCCTAGTATGGCGGAGAATGAGCAGTTCTTC.